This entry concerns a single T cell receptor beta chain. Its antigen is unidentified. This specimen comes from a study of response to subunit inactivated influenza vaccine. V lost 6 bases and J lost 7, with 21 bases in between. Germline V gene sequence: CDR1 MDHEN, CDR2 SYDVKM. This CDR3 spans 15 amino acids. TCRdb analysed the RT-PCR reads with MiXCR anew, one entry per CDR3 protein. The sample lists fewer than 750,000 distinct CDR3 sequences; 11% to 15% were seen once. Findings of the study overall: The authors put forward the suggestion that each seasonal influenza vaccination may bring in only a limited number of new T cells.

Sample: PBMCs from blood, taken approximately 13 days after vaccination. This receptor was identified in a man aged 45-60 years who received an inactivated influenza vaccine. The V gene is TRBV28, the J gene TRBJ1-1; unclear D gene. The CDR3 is CASSLQRQVFVEAFF. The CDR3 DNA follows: TGTGCCAGCAGCTTACAGCGTCAGGTGTTCGTTGAAGCTTTCTTT.